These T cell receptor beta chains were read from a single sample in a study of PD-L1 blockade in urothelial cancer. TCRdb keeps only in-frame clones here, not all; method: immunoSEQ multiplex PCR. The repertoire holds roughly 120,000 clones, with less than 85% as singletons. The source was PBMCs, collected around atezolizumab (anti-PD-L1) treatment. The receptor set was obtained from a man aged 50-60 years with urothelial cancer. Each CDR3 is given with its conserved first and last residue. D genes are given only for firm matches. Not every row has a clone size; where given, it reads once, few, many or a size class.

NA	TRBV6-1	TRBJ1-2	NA	CAGNGEEQGDYGYTF	TGTGCCGGAAACGGAGAGGAGCAAGGGGACTATGGCTACACCTTC
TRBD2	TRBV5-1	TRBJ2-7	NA	CASGTSDHYEQYF	TGCGCCAGCGGTACTAGCGACCACTACGAGCAGTACTTC
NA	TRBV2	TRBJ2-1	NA	CASSESLAAAYNEQFF	TGTGCCAGCAGTGAATCTTTAGCGGCAGCCTACAATGAGCAGTTCTTC
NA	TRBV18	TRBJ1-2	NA	CASSPTQGGYGYTF	TGTGCCAGCTCACCAACCCAGGGAGGTTATGGCTACACCTTC
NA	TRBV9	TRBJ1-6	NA	CASSAGQFANSPLHF	TGTGCCAGCAGCGCTGGACAATTTGCAAATTCACCCCTCCACTTT
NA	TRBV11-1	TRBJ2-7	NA	CASSLEGPGDYEQYF	TGTGCCAGCAGCTTGGAGGGGCCGGGGGACTACGAGCAGTACTTC
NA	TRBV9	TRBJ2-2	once	CASSPATGTRNTGELFF	TGTGCCAGCAGCCCAGCGACCGGGACTCGTAACACCGGGGAGCTGTTTTTT
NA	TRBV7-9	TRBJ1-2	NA	CAGVPRDTIYGYTF	TGTGCCGGGGTTCCCCGGGACACGATCTATGGCTACACCTTC
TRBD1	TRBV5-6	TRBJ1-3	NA	CASSLTGSRNTIYF	TGTGCCAGCAGCCTGACAGGGAGCAGGAACACCATATATTTT
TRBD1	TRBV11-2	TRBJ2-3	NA	CASRKTGNTDTQYF	TGTGCCAGCAGAAAGACAGGGAACACAGATACGCAGTATTTT
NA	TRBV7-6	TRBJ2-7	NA	CASTPGIGSYEQYF	TGTGCCAGCACGCCCGGGATTGGCTCCTACGAGCAGTACTTC
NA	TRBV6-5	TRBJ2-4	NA	CASRRGDQNIQYF	TGTGCCAGCAGGCGCGGGGACCAAAACATTCAGTACTTC
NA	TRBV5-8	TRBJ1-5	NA	CASSLAGFVKGNSNQPQHF	TGTGCCAGCAGCTTGGCCGGGTTCGTGAAGGGGAATAGCAATCAGCCCCAGCATTTT
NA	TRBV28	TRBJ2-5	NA	CASSPQRSGASPRQETQYF	TGTGCCAGCAGCCCCCAACGTAGCGGTGCCTCGCCTAGACAAGAGACCCAGTACTTC
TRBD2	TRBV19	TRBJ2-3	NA	CASTVTSATDTQYF	TGTGCCAGTACCGTCACTAGCGCCACAGATACGCAGTATTTT
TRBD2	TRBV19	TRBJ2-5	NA	CASSIRGRAQETQYF	TGTGCCAGTAGTATTCGAGGGAGGGCACAGGAGACCCAGTACTTC
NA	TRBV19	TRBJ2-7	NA	CASSPHRETYEQYF	TGTGCCAGTAGTCCCCACAGGGAAACCTACGAGCAGTACTTC
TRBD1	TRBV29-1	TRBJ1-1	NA	CSGGDRANTEAFF	TGCAGCGGCGGGGACAGGGCGAACACTGAAGCTTTCTTT
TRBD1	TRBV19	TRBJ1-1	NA	CASITGGTRMNTEAFF	TGTGCCAGTATTACAGGGGGGACCCGCATGAACACTGAAGCTTTCTTT
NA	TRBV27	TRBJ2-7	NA	CASRGANAFEQYF	TGTGCCAGCAGGGGCGCGAACGCTTTTGAGCAGTACTTC
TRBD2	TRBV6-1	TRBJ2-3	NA	CASSEARLAGEYDTQYF	TGTGCCAGCAGTGAAGCACGGCTAGCGGGAGAATATGATACGCAGTATTTT
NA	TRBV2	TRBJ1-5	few	CASSLDGSNQPQHF	TGTGCCAGCAGCCTCGACGGGAGCAATCAGCCCCAGCATTTT
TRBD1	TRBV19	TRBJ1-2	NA	CASIRTGDLINYGYTF	TGTGCCAGTATTCGGACAGGGGACCTGATAAACTATGGCTACACCTTC
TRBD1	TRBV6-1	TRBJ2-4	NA	CASSVLLRDRENF	TGTGCCAGCAGTGTCCTCCTCCGGGACAGGGAGAACTTC
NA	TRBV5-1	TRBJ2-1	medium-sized	CASSVRTADYNEQFF	TGCGCCAGCAGCGTCCGGACAGCAGACTACAATGAGCAGTTCTTC